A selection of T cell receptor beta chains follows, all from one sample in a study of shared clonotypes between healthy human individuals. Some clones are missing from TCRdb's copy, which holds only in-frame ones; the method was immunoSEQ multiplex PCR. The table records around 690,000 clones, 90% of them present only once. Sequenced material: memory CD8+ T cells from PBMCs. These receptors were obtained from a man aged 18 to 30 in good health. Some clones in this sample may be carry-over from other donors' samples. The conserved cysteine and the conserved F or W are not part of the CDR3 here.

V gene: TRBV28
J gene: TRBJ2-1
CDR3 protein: ASNGPSHNEQF

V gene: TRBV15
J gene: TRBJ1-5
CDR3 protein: ATSGSNQPQH

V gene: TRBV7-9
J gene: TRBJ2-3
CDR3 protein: ASSFGGVSATQY

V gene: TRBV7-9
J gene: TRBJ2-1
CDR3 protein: ASSKGQGALNEQF

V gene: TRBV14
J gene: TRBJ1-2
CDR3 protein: ASSQVTGGSGYGYT

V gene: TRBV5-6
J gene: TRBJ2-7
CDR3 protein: ASSPVDSYEQY

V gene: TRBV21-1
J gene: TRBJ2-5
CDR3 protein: ASSKWTGGAETQY

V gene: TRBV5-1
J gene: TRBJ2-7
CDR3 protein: ASSPGLAGGAIYEQY

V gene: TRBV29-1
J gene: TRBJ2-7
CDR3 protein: SALGTGDSSYEQY

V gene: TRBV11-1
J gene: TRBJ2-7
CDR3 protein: ASSPNRDESYEQY

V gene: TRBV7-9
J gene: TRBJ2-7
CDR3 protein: ASSRPDSNYEQY

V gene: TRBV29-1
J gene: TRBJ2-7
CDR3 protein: SVQGDEQY

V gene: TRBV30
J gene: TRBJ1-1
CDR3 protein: AWKRSPDGRKLTEAF

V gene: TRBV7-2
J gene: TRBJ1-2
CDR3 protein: ASSPLPQGRGNYGYT

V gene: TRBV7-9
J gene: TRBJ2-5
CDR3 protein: ASSSASGRFPLQETQY

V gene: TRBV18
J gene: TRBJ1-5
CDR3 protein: ASSPPGQAHLIVQPQH

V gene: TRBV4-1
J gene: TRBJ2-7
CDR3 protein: ASSQTWRAYEQY

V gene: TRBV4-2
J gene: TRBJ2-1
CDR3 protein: ASSQVGDRAYNEQF

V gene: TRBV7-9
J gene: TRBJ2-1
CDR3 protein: ASSPLGLAGRNEQF

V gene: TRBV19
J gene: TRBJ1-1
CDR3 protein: ASSWGQPNTEAF

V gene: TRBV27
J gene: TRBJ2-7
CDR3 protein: ASSTGGSYEQY

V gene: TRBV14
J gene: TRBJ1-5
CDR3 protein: ASSQGGQGVQPQH

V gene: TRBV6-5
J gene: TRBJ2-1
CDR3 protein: ASSVLGGNEQF

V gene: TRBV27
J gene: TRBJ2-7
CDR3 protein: ASLGGQPSYEQY

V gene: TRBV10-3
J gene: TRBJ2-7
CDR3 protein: ATHAAGSAYEQY